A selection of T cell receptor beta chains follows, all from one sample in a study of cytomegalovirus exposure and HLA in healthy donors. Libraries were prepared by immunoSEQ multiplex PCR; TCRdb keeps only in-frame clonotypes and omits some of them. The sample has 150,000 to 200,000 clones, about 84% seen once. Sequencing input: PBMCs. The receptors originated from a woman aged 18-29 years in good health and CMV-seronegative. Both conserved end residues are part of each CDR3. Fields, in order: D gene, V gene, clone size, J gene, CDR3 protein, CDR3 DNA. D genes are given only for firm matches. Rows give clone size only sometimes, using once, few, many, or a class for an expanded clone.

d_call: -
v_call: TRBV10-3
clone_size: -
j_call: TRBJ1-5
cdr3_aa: CAIRQGSDQPQHF
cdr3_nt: TGTGCCATCAGGCAGGGGTCGGATCAGCCCCAGCATTTT

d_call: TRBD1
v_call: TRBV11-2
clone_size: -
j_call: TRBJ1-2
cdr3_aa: CASSLASGQWGQLYGYTF
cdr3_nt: TGTGCCAGCAGCTTAGCGTCGGGCCAATGGGGACAGCTCTATGGCTACACCTTC

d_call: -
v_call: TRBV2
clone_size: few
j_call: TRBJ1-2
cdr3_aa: CASNGRGYGYTF
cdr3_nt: TGTGCCAGCAACGGCAGGGGATATGGCTACACCTTC

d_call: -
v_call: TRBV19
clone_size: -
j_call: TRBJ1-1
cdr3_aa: CASSSPGRITEAFF
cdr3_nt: TGTGCCAGTAGTAGCCCAGGGAGGATCACTGAAGCTTTCTTT

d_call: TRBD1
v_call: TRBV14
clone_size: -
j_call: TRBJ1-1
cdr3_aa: CASSQDPTETGILSTEAFF
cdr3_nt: TGTGCCAGCAGCCAAGATCCGACCGAGACAGGGATCTTGAGCACTGAAGCTTTCTTT

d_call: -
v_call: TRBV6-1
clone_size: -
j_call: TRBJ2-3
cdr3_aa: CASSRILLTDTQYF
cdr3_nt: TGTGCCAGCAGTAGAATACTACTCACAGATACGCAGTATTTT

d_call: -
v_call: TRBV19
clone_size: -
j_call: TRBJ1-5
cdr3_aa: CASNRRQTFRLGGQPQHF
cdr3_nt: TGTGCCAGCAATCGCCGGCAGACCTTTAGGCTGGGAGGACAGCCCCAGCATTTT

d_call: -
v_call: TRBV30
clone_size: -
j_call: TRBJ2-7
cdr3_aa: CAWSGGGWSYEQYF
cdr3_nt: TGTGCCTGGAGTGGGGGGGGCTGGTCCTACGAGCAGTACTTC

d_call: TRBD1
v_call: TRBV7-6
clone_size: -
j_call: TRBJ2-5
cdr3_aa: CASSLTRHRGLETQYF
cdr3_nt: TGTGCCAGCAGCTTAACCCGTCACAGGGGGCTCGAGACCCAGTACTTC

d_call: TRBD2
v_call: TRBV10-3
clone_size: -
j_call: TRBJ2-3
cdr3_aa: CATGGGSAPDTQYF
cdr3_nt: TGTGCCACTGGAGGCGGGAGTGCCCCAGATACGCAGTATTTT

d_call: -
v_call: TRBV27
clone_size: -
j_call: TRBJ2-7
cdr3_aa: CASSQQISGVGEQYF
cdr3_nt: TGTGCCAGCAGTCAACAGATTTCAGGGGTGGGCGAGCAGTACTTC

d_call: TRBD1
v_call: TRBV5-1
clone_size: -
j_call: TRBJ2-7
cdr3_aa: CASSVTGGFYEQYF
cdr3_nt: TGCGCCAGCAGCGTGACAGGGGGATTCTACGAGCAGTACTTC

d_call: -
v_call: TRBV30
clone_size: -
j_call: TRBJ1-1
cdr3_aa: CAWQGLEAFF
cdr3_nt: TGTGCCTGGCAGGGTCTTGAAGCTTTCTTT

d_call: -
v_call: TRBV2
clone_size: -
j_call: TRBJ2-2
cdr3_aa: CASSRGYSGELFF
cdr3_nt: TGTGCCAGCAGTAGGGGATATAGCGGGGAGCTGTTTTTT

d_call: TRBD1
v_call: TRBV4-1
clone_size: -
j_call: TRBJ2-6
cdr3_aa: CASSHVFRDRSSGANVLTF
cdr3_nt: TGCGCCAGCAGCCACGTCTTCCGGGACAGGTCCTCTGGGGCCAACGTCCTGACTTTC

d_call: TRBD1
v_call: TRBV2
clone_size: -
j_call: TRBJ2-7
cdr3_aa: CASSGGQGQYYEQYF
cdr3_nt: TGTGCCAGCAGTGGGGGACAGGGTCAGTACTACGAGCAGTACTTC

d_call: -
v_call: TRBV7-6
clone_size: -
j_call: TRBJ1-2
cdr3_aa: CASSKEQGSSYGYTF
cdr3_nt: TGTGCCAGCAGCAAAGAACAGGGTTCGAGCTATGGCTACACCTTC

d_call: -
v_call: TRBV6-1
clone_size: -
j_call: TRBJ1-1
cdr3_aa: CASSARGQSTEAFF
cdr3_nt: TGTGCCAGCAGTGCAAGAGGACAGTCCACTGAAGCTTTCTTT

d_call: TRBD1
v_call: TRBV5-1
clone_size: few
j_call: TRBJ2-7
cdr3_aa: CASSLGDSNYEQYF
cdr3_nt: TGCGCCAGCAGCTTGGGGGACAGTAACTACGAGCAGTACTTC

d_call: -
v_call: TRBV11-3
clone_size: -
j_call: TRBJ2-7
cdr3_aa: CASSDGFYEQYF
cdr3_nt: TGTGCCAGCAGCGACGGGTTCTACGAGCAGTACTTC